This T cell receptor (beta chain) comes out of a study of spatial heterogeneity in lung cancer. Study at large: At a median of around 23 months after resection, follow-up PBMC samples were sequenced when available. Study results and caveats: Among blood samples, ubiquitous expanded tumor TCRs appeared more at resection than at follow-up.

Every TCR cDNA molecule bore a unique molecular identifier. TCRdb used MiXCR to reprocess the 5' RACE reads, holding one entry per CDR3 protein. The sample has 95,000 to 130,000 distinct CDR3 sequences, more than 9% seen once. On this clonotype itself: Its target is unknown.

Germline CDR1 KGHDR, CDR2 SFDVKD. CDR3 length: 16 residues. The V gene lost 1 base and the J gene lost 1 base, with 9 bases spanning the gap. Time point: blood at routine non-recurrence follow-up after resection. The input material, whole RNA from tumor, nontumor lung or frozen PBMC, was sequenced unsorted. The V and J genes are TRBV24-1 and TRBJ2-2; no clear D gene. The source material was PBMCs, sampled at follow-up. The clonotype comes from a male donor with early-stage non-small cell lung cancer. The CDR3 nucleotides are TGTGCCACCAGTGATTTCGGAAGCCAGAACACCGGGGAGCTGTTTTTT. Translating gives CATSDFGSQNTGELFF.